Sequencing of this T cell receptor beta chain was carried out in a study of Graves' ophthalmopathy and Graves' hyperthyroidism. Study-wide background: Peripheral blood was gathered at first diagnosis, ahead of any treatment whatsoever. General study results and limits: The authors also found most expanded thyroid clonotypes above 0.001 frequency in blood. In predicting ophthalmopathy progression, the model reached about 71% sensitivity and 72% to 85% specificity.

This clonotype was counted many times. No antigen is known for it. PBMCs came from roughly 9.1 ml of fresh peripheral blood. TCR beta CDR3 regions were amplified from RNA transcripts. Scientists carried out first-round RT-PCR using HTBI primers and then a second-round multiplex PCR. TCRdb ran MiXCR on the multiplex PCR reads and lists one entry per CDR3 protein. The sample lists about 210,000 distinct CDR3 sequences; over 25% were seen once. This receptor was taken from a man in his fifties with Graves' ophthalmopathy. Sequences were obtained from peripheral blood.

CDR3 protein: CASRSRGFGELFF. In DNA, the CDR3 is TGTGCCAGCAGATCTAGGGGTTTCGGGGAGCTGTTTTTT. J is TRBJ2-2 and V is TRBV28; D possibly corresponds to TRBD1 (5 bases). There are 13 residues in the CDR3. Germline V gives CDR1 MDHEN, CDR2 SYDVKM. Trimming removed 6 bases from V and 7 bases from J, with 12 bases in between.